Listed here are 30 T cell receptor beta chains from one sample, sequenced in a study of cytomegalovirus exposure and HLA in healthy donors. Primers for the PCR totalled 60 Vbeta and 13 Jbeta. TCRdb keeps only in-frame clones here, not all; method: immunoSEQ multiplex PCR. Of 190,000 or so clones listed, roughly 87% are singletons. Sequencing input: PBMCs. The receptors derive from a man aged 50-59 years in good health and CMV-seronegative.

The CDR3 loop is CASSLRGRTEAFF. Here the CDR3 DNA reads TGTGCCAGCAGCCTCAGGGGGCGGACTGAAGCTTTCTTT. The chain couples TRBV5-6 to TRBJ1-1, with 8 bases matching TRBD1. CDR1 and CDR2 from the germline V gene are SGHDT and YYEEEE. The CDR3 has 13 amino acids. Germline trimming cut 4 bases from V and 5 bases from J; bases unmatched to any gene: 4.

CDR3 region: CASSLERLTDTQYF. The CDR3 nucleotides are TGTGCCAGCAGCTTGGAGCGGCTAACAGATACGCAGTATTTT. The rearrangement uses TRBV5-4 and TRBJ2-3, with D possibly matching TRBD2 (5 bases). Germline CDR1 is SGHNT and CDR2 is YYREEE (reference sequence). Trimming pared 0 bases from V and 3 bases from J, leaving 8 bases between. The CDR3 has 14 amino acids.

The chain recombines TRBV12-5 with TRBJ1-2; TRBD1 might be the D (5 bases). V was shortened by 2 bases and J by 4 bases, with 8 bases between the two germline ends. The CDR3 loop spans 13 amino acids. CDR1 is LGHNT and CDR2 is FRNRAP in the germline V gene. The CDR3 loop reads CASGLRQSYGYTF. The CDR3 nucleotides read TGTGCTAGTGGTTTGAGACAGAGCTATGGCTACACCTTC.

This sequence joins TRBV11-2 and TRBJ2-1; 11 bases are a match to TRBD2. With 4 bases clipped from V and 3 bases from J, the junction kept 8 bases outside the gene matches. The CDR3 consists of 17 residues. Per the germline V gene, CDR1 is SGHAT and CDR2 is FQNNGV. In nucleotides, the CDR3 is TGTGCCAGCAGCTCTCATAGCGGGAGGGCTCTCTACAATGAGCAGTTCTTC. Protein sequence: CASSSHSGRALYNEQFF.

CDR3 sequence (DNA): TGTGCCAGCAGCTTTAATGACAGGATAATTGAACAGCCCCAGCATTTT. Translated: CASSFNDRIIEQPQHF. This chain connects TRBV28 to TRBJ1-5; D is possibly TRBD1 (6 bases). Trimming stripped 6 bases from V and 7 bases from J, with 22 bases between. The germline gives CDR1 MDHEN, CDR2 SYDVKM. The CDR3 covers 16 residues.

Only one count was recorded for this clone. V gene TRBV6-1 combines with J gene TRBJ2-7, with D perhaps TRBD1 (6 bases). CDR3 size: 15 residues. Germline V gene data show CDR1 as MNHNS and CDR2 as SASEGT. The V gene lost 4 bases and the J gene lost 2 bases, with 15 bases spanning the gap. The CDR3 DNA reads TGTGCCAGCAGTGGGCTCGGGACAAGAACCTACGAGCAGTACTTC. Translated: CASSGLGTRTYEQYF.

In its sample, this clone was seen a few times. The chain recombines TRBV6-5 with TRBJ1-2, with 7 bases matching TRBD1. The ends lost 4 bases at V and 0 bases at J; junction bases unmatched: 8. CDR1 is MNHEY, CDR2 SVGAGI, per germline. The length of the CDR3 is 16 residues. Written as DNA, the CDR3 is TGTGCCAGCAGTTTAAGATACGGGACAGCTAACTATGGCTACACCTTC. Translation: CASSLRYGTANYGYTF.

This clone has just one count. The chain is built from TRBV19 and TRBJ2-2, with D maybe TRBD2 (5 bases). V was clipped by 8 bases and J by 2 bases, with 15 bases between them. Germline V gives CDR1 LNHDA, CDR2 SQIVND (reference sequence). The CDR3 spans 15 residues. The chain's CDR3 is CASFGGPSNTGELFF. The DNA for the CDR3 is TGTGCCAGTTTCGGCGGGCCTTCAAACACCGGGGAGCTGTTTTTT. The variable domain in full, with the rest retrieved from reference TRBV19 and TRBJ2-2, is DGGITQSPKYLFRKEGQNVTLSCEQNLNHDAMYWYRQDPGQGLRLIYYSQIVNDFQKGDIAEGYSVSREKKESFPLTVTSAQKNPTAFYLCASFGGPSNTGELFFGEGSRLTVL.

The chain uses TRBV9 and TRBJ1-6; D gene ambiguous. This CDR3 region has 14 residues. The germline V gene has CDR1 SGDLS and CDR2 YYNGEE. Trimming took 1 base from V and 7 from J, leaving 9 bases between them. CDR3 nucleotides: TGTGCCAGCAGCGTAAGAGCGGAAAATTCACCCCTCCACTTT. It specifies CASSVRAENSPLHF.

This clone was seen a single time. The chain has TRBV7-9 and TRBJ1-5; 7 bases align to TRBD1. CDR3 length: 15 residues. The V gene end was trimmed by 2 bases and the J gene end by 10 bases; junction bases not matched to a gene: 11. Germline V gives CDR1 SEHNR, CDR2 FQNEAQ (reference sequence). CDR3 nucleotides: TGTGCCAGCAGCTTAACAGGGGCGCGCACCGAACCCCAGCATTTT. It is translated as CASSLTGARTEPQHF.

This chain uses TRBV6-1 with TRBJ1-5; tentatively, D is TRBD1 (6 bases). Germline V CDR1 and CDR2: MNHNS, SASEGT. This CDR3 spans 13 amino acids. The V and J ends lost 5 bases and 4 bases respectively, with 9 bases between them. The CDR3 DNA sequence: TGTGCCAGCAGTTCACAGGGAAATCAGCCCCAGCATTTT. Its translation is CASSSQGNQPQHF.

This chain uses TRBV30 with TRBJ2-3; D possibly corresponds to TRBD2 (5 bases). This CDR3 has 15 amino acids. V lost 2 bases, J lost 11 bases, and 23 bases lay in between. CDR1 is GTSNPN, CDR2 SVGIG, per germline (reference sequence). The CDR3 spells CAWSHNMGGGPEQYF. In DNA form, the CDR3 reads TGTGCCTGGAGTCACAACATGGGTGGCGGGCCGGAGCAGTATTTT. Looking up the rest from reference TRBV30 and TRBJ2-3 gives the full variable domain: SQTIHQWPATLVQPVGSPLSLECTVEGTSNPNLYWYRQAAGRGLQLLFYSVGIGQISSEVPQNLSASRPQDRQFILSSKKLLLSDSGFYLCAWSHNMGGGPEQYFGPGTRLTVL.

This clone occurred a few times. The rearrangement links TRBV7-9 to TRBJ2-5; 7 bases align to TRBD1. CDR3 length: 15 residues. Trimming at V came to 1 base and at J to 5 bases, leaving 7 bases not matched to a gene. Looked up from germline, CDR1 is SEHNR and CDR2 is FQNEAQ (reference sequence). CDR3 sequence: CASSLGDRALETQYF. The CDR3, as DNA: TGTGCCAGCAGCTTAGGCGACAGGGCGTTGGAGACCCAGTACTTC.

CDR3 residues: CASTNLLNNEQFF. Here the CDR3 DNA reads TGTGCCAGCACCAACCTACTAAACAATGAGCAGTTCTTC. The chain joins TRBV27 to TRBJ2-1; no clear D gene. The CDR3 has 13 amino acids. Per germline, CDR1 MNHEY and CDR2 SMNVEV (reference sequence). V was trimmed by 7 bases and J by 5 bases, leaving 12 bases between them.

The chain has TRBV28 and TRBJ2-3; 7 bases fit TRBD2. Germline V gene data show CDR1 as MDHEN and CDR2 as SYDVKM. There are 13 residues in the CDR3. With 3 bases clipped from V and 6 bases from J, the junction kept 3 bases outside the gene matches. CDR3 protein: CASSLGGVDTQYF. The CDR3 DNA is TGTGCCAGCAGTTTGGGAGGGGTGGATACGCAGTATTTT.

The V call is TRBV4-1, the J call TRBJ2-7, with 8 bases that match TRBD2. There are 16 residues in the CDR3. Germline loops: CDR1 MGHRA, CDR2 YSYEKL. V lost 0 bases to trimming and J lost 0 bases; unmatched junction nucleotides: 4. The CDR3 sequence: CASSQDGSGASYEQYF. CDR3 in DNA: TGCGCCAGCAGCCAAGATGGTAGCGGGGCCTCCTACGAGCAGTACTTC.

The chain couples TRBV15 to TRBJ2-3; D perhaps matches TRBD2 (6 bases). The CDR3 is 14 amino acids. With 1 base removed from V and 1 base from J, the gap between germline ends came to 6 bases. CDR1 is LNHNV, CDR2 YYDKDF, per germline (reference sequence). The CDR3 coding sequence is TGTGCCACCAGCAGAGGCGGGGGCACAGATACGCAGTATTTT. This codes for CATSRGGGTDTQYF.

This chain connects TRBV7-2 to TRBJ2-1; 10 bases are shared with TRBD2. The CDR3 has 16 residues. J was trimmed by 8 bases and V by 5 bases; bases with no gene match: 12. The germline V gene encodes CDR1 SGHTA and CDR2 FQGNSA. For the CDR3, the DNA is TGTGCCAGCAGCGGTAGAGCGGGGGGGCCTGGGTATGAGCAGTTCTTC. Protein product: CASSGRAGGPGYEQFF.

J is TRBJ2-3 and V is TRBV9; 8 nucleotides match TRBD2. CDR3 length equals 16 residues. Germline CDR1 and CDR2: SGDLS and YYNGEE. J lost 3 bases, V lost 2 bases, and 8 bases had no gene match. In DNA form, the CDR3 reads TGTGCCAGCAGCGTCGGTAGCGGGATAGTGACAGATACGCAGTATTTT. It specifies CASSVGSGIVTDTQYF.

The chain is built from TRBV5-6 and TRBJ1-2; 9 nucleotides agree with TRBD1. Germline CDR1 is SGHDT and CDR2 is YYEEEE. CDR3 length: 14 residues. The V segment lost 6 bases and the J segment 4 bases; nucleotides outside the gene matches: 7. The CDR3 sequence: CASTTDRGLYGYTF. In nucleotides, the CDR3 is TGTGCCAGCACCACGGACAGGGGACTCTATGGCTACACCTTC. Full variable domain (rest looked up from reference TRBV5-6 and TRBJ1-2): DAGVTQSPTHLIKTRGQQVTLRCSPKSGHDTVSWYQQALGQGPQFIFQYYEEEERQRGNFPDRFSGHQFPNYSSELNVNALLLGDSALYLCASTTDRGLYGYTFGSGTRLTVV.

The table lists this clone with a count of one. The chain uses TRBV7-2 and TRBJ2-4; 9 positions agree with TRBD2. CDR3 length: 17 residues. CDR1 and CDR2 from the germline V gene are SGHTA and FQGNSA. With 5 bases clipped from V and 3 bases from J, the junction kept 11 bases outside the gene matches. The CDR3: CASSDSGSVLGKNIQYF. DNA of the CDR3: TGTGCCAGCAGCGATAGCGGGAGCGTACTCGGCAAAAACATTCAGTACTTC.

The chain has TRBV10-3 and TRBJ1-2, with 9 bases lining up with TRBD1. After removal of 8 bases from V and 4 bases from J, the junction contained 8 bases not matched to a gene. CDR1 ENHRY and CDR2 SYGVKD come from the germline V gene. The CDR3 is 14 amino acids. The chain's CDR3 is CAIGGGQGFYGYTF. The CDR3 DNA is TGTGCCATCGGGGGGGGACAGGGTTTCTATGGCTACACCTTC.

This chain uses TRBV6-6 with TRBJ1-1; no reliable D call. The V gene lost 5 bases and the J gene lost 3 bases, with 7 bases spanning the gap. Looked up from germline, CDR1 is MNHNY and CDR2 is SVGAGI (reference sequence). This CDR3 spans 12 amino acids. In DNA form, the CDR3 reads TGTGCCAGCAGTCTTTCGGACACTGAAGCTTTCTTT. Its protein is CASSLSDTEAFF.

This chain uses TRBV18 with TRBJ2-5, with 8 bases identical to TRBD1. Germline V gives CDR1 KGHSH, CDR2 LQKENI. CDR3 length: 15 amino acids. Losses at the gene ends were 1 base for V and 5 bases for J; bases not matched to a gene: 6. The CDR3 DNA reads TGTGCCAGCTCACCACAGGCAGGGGGCCGGGAGACCCAGTACTTC. Protein sequence: CASSPQAGGRETQYF.

The chain is built from TRBV19 and TRBJ2-5; D possibly corresponds to TRBD1 (5 bases). Germline V CDR1 and CDR2: LNHDA, SQIVND (reference sequence). Trimming shortened V by 3 bases and J by 0 bases, and 8 bases separated the two germline ends. CDR3 size: 14 residues. CDR3 nucleotides: TGTGCCAGTAGTATGACAGCGTACCAAGAGACCCAGTACTTC. This translates into CASSMTAYQETQYF.

The chain carries TRBV4-1 and TRBJ2-7; 11 bases are shared with TRBD2. V gave up 4 bases and J gave up 0 bases; unmatched junction bases: 14. The CDR3 runs to 19 residues. Germline loops: CDR1 MGHRA, CDR2 YSYEKL. The CDR3 loop is CASSRDLGRSGRASYEQYF. CDR3 nucleotide sequence: TGCGCCAGCAGCCGCGACCTGGGACGTAGCGGGAGGGCCTCCTACGAGCAGTACTTC.

The chain combines TRBV18 with TRBJ2-2, with D possibly TRBD2 on 6 matching bases. In germline, CDR1 is KGHSH, CDR2 LQKENI. This CDR3 comprises 16 residues. V lost 2 bases and J lost 6, with 16 bases in between. The DNA of the CDR3 is TGTGCCAGCTCACCAGGGGCAGGAGGGGCCGCCGGGGAGCTGTTTTTT. This sequence encodes CASSPGAGGAAGELFF.

The DNA for the CDR3 is TGCGCCAGCAGCCAAGCGGACAGGGTCTTAGGTGAGCAGTTCTTC. It specifies CASSQADRVLGEQFF. This rearrangement joins TRBV4-3 to TRBJ2-1; 8 bases are a match to TRBD1. The germline gives CDR1 LGHNA, CDR2 YSLEER. The J segment lost 9 bases and the V segment lost 1 base, leaving 8 bases of the junction unmatched. This CDR3 comprises 15 residues.

J is TRBJ2-2 and V is TRBV6-6; 9 bases map to TRBD1. The CDR3 runs to 16 residues. CDR1 and CDR2 from the germline V gene are MNHNY and SVGAGI (reference sequence). V gave up 7 bases and J gave up 2 bases; unmatched junction bases: 8. The CDR3 loop is CASIGGTGGNTGELFF. The DNA for the CDR3 is TGTGCCAGCATTGGAGGAACAGGGGGCAACACCGGGGAGCTGTTTTTT.

This chain joins TRBV7-8 and TRBJ1-6; 7 bases fit TRBD1. V shed 4 bases, J shed 5 bases, and the junction held 5 bases outside the gene matches. This CDR3 has 15 residues. Looked up from germline, CDR1 is SGHVS and CDR2 is FQNEAQ. The CDR3 nucleotides read TGTGCCAGCAGCTCCACCACAGGGGATAATTCACCCCTCCACTTT. Protein product: CASSSTTGDNSPLHF. The whole variable domain, remainder taken from reference TRBV7-8 and TRBJ1-6, is GAGVSQSPRYKVAKRGQDVALRCDPISGHVSLFWYQQALGQGPEFLTYFQNEAQLDKSGLPSDRFFAERPEGSVSTLKIQRTQQEDSAVYLCASSSTTGDNSPLHFGNGTRLTVT.